This TCR beta chain was sequenced during a study of monozygotic twins with inflammatory bowel disease. TCRdb re-analyzed the 5' RACE reads; it lists each CDR3 protein once, without DNA. With roughly 170,000 distinct CDR3 sequences in the sample, the ten largest clones hold about 8%. CDR3 length equals 16 residues. The germline gives CDR1 SGHTA, CDR2 FQGNSA. The sample was blood. The sequence was obtained from a human donor with ulcerative colitis or Crohn's disease, or a healthy co-twin of an affected twin (not recorded which). J is TRBJ2-7 and V is TRBV7-2; TCRdb reports TRBD1, a call that lacks DNA to check it against. The CDR3 loop reads CASSPQPTGVGYEQYF.